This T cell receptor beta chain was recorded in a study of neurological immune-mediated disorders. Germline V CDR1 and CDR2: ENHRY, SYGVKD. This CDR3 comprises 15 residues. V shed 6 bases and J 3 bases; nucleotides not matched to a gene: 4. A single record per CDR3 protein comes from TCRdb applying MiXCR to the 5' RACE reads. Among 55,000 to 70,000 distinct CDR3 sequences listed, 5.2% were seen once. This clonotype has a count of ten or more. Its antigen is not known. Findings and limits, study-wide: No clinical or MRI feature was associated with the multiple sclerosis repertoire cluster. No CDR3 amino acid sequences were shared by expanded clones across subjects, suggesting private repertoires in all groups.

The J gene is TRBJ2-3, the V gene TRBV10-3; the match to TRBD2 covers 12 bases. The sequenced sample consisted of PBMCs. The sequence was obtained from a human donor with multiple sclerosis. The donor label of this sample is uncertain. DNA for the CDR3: TGTGCCATCAGGACTAGCGGGGGCCAAACAGATACGCAGTATTTT. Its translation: CAIRTSGGQTDTQYF.